This TCR beta chain was captured by sequencing in a study of blood T cell repertoires in COVID-19. Study-wide background: Sites across the United States, Italy and Spain contributed samples from acute and convalescent COVID-19. From T cells, B-cell-depleted T cells, or PBMCs came the material, which was cDNA or gDNA.

Patients from Seattle were sampled longitudinally, starting during active infection. In the original processing: Counts of nucleated cells, estimated from reference gene primer amplification, were obtained. Generated by immunoSEQ multiplex PCR, the TCRdb table keeps only in-frame clones and is missing some. The DNA gave D and trimming, while V, J and clone size come from that table. The sample lists almost 400,000 clones; over 75% were seen once. V was pared by 3 bases and J by 2 bases, with 4 bases of the junction left unmatched. The CDR3 runs 15 residues. CDR1 MNHEY and CDR2 SMNVEV come from the germline V gene (reference sequence).

Specimen: peripheral blood. This receptor was identified in a woman in her sixties with COVID-19, enrolled during active disease. The V call is TRBV27, the J call TRBJ2-7; 10 bases line up with TRBD2. The DNA of the CDR3 is TGTGCCAGCAGTTTTACCGGGACTAGCGCCTACGAGCAGTACTTC. Amino acids: CASSFTGTSAYEQYF.